Shown below are 10 T cell receptor beta chains from a single sample sequenced in a study of cytomegalovirus exposure and HLA in healthy donors. The protocol was immunoSEQ multiplex PCR, while the TCRdb copy is restricted to in-frame clones and leaves out a portion. The profile shows over 250,000 clones, around 90% of them singletons. Sequencing input: PBMCs. Every receptor here comes from a woman aged 30 to 39 in good health and CMV-seropositive.

The rearrangement links TRBV27 to TRBJ2-5; 11 bases are a match to TRBD2. Germline trimming cut 2 bases from V and 5 bases from J; bases unmatched to any gene: 10. Germline V gene lookup returns CDR1 MNHEY and CDR2 SMNVEV (reference sequence). The CDR3 consists of 17 residues. Here the CDR3 DNA reads TGTGCCAGCAGTTTAGGAAGTAGACTAGCGGGATTTGAGACCCAGTACTTC. Protein product: CASSLGSRLAGFETQYF.

V usage is TRBV5-6 and J usage is TRBJ2-7; D might be TRBD1 (5 bases). The V and J ends lost 0 bases and 6 bases respectively, with 7 bases between them. The CDR3 runs 12 residues. Germline V gene data show CDR1 as SGHDT and CDR2 as YYEEEE. CDR3 loop: CASSLGGAEQYF. CDR3 nucleotide sequence: TGTGCCAGCAGCTTGGGTGGGGCCGAGCAGTACTTC.

The genes are TRBV10-3 and TRBJ2-5; 8 bases are shared with TRBD1. Germline loops: CDR1 ENHRY, CDR2 SYGVKD. This CDR3 is built from 15 residues. The junction had 9 bases not matched to a gene; V was cut back by 8 bases and J by 1 base. The DNA of the CDR3 is TGTGCCATCGCTGTGGTGGACAGGGCCCAAGAGACCCAGTACTTC. Amino acids: CAIAVVDRAQETQYF.

The chain employs TRBV2 and TRBJ1-6; TRBD1 aligns across 10 bases. Germline assignment: CDR1 SNHLY and CDR2 FYNNEI. The V gene end was trimmed by 6 bases and the J gene end by 9 bases; junction bases not matched to a gene: 11. CDR3 length: 16 residues. CDR3: CASRGQGNLGTSPLHF. The CDR3 bases are TGTGCCAGCAGGGGACAGGGGAATCTCGGAACTTCACCCCTCCACTTT.

This chain uses TRBV28 with TRBJ1-1; 10 bases map to TRBD1. The CDR3 contains 15 residues. In germline, CDR1 is MDHEN, CDR2 SYDVKM. The V and J ends lost 6 bases and 6 bases, in that order; junction bases with no gene match: 10. In nucleotides, the CDR3 is TGTGCCAGCAGACCGACAGGGGGCATCCCCCCTGAAGCTTTCTTT. As protein: CASRPTGGIPPEAFF.

The chain uses TRBV4-2 and TRBJ1-2; D gene unclear. Per the germline V gene, CDR1 is LGHNA and CDR2 is YNFKEQ. The CDR3 covers 14 residues. Trimming removed 0 bases at V and 3 bases at J, with 8 bases between. CDR3 sequence reads: CASSQDLVDYGYTF. The CDR3 nucleotides read TGTGCCAGCAGCCAAGATTTAGTCGACTATGGCTACACCTTC.

This chain links TRBV5-1 with TRBJ2-3, with D uncertain. Trimming left V 0 bases short and J 0 bases short, with 11 bases between. CDR1 is SGHRS, CDR2 YFSETQ, per germline. This CDR3 spans 16 amino acids. CDR3 amino acids: CASSLDPLSSTDTQYF. DNA for the CDR3: TGCGCCAGCAGCTTGGATCCCCTTTCTAGCACAGATACGCAGTATTTT.

This chain connects TRBV11-2 to TRBJ1-3; the D is unclear. The CDR3 length is 15 residues. Germline V lookup: CDR1 SGHAT, CDR2 FQNNGV. Trimming took 5 bases from V and 0 from J, leaving 11 bases between them. The CDR3 DNA sequence: TGTGCCAGCAGCGCCACTTCCACCTCTGGAAACACCATATATTTT. As protein: CASSATSTSGNTIYF.

The rearrangement uses TRBV12-1 and TRBJ2-1; the table gives TRBD2 as D, unverified against the DNA. TRBV12-1 is shown as a pseudogene. The CDR3 contains 16 residues. The CDR3, as DNA: TGTGCCAGCAGCTTTGGGGGGACTAGCCTGTCTCTTGAGCAGTTCTTC. Its translation: CASSFGGTSLSLEQFF.

The V call is TRBV5-1, the J call TRBJ2-7; 8 nucleotides align to TRBD2. CDR1 is SGHRS, CDR2 YFSETQ, per germline. The junction had 12 bases not matched to a gene; V was cut back by 0 bases and J by 7 bases. This CDR3 comprises 16 residues. CDR3 coding DNA: TGCGCCAGCAGCTTGGATACCGGGACTAGGGTAGGAGAGCAGTACTTC. It translates to CASSLDTGTRVGEQYF.